This paragraph covers one TCR beta chain sequence. Its antigen remains unidentified. Terminally differentiated effector memory CD45RA+ cells were excluded from the naive CD8 cells, which were CD45RO-negative and positively selected for CCR7. Several immunoSEQ plates held equal portions of the genomic DNA taken from each subset. The protocol was immunoSEQ multiplex PCR, while the TCRdb copy is restricted to in-frame clones and leaves out a portion. The top ten hold more than 0.95% of the sample, which has some 2 million clones, 85% to 95% seen once. These data originate in a study of shared clonotypes between healthy human individuals. General study results and limits: Clonotypes not shared had lower generation probabilities than those common to all four donors.

Germline CDR1 and CDR2: SGHRS and YFSETQ. Trimming took off 2 bases at V and 4 bases at J, with 9 bases between the two ends. This CDR3 is built from 14 residues. The sequencing sample was made of naive CD8+ T cells sorted from blood. The sequence derives from a man between 18 and 35 years old in good health. The chain couples TRBV5-1 to TRBJ2-2; D uncertain. The CDR3 coding sequence is TGCGCCAGCAGCTTAGGACGGCCCACCGGGGAGCTGTTTTTT. Encoded protein: CASSLGRPTGELFF.